This T cell receptor (beta chain) was identified during a study of response to subunit inactivated influenza vaccine. This clonotype was counted a few times. The antigen is unknown. This CDR3 is built from 14 residues. The germline CDR1 and CDR2 sequences are MNHNS and SASEGT. V was shortened by 2 bases and J by 1 base, with 8 bases between the two germline ends. TCRdb recomputed calls from the RT-PCR reads with MiXCR, one row per CDR3 protein. Among 280,000 or so distinct CDR3 sequences listed, around a fifth were seen once. Whole-study results and caveats: Each seasonal influenza vaccination, the authors suggested, recruits few new T cells.

Specimen: PBMCs from blood, collected about 20 months after vaccination. The clonotype comes from a man between 50 and 69 years old who received an inactivated influenza vaccine. The chain employs TRBV6-1 and TRBJ1-1, with D hard to call. CDR3 in amino acids: CASSEPQKNTEAFF. DNA for the CDR3: TGTGCCAGCAGTGAACCCCAGAAGAACACTGAAGCTTTCTTT.